The rows below give T cell receptor beta chains drawn from one sample of a study of breast tumors, draining lymph nodes, adjacent tissues. TCRdb called the multiplex PCR reads again in MiXCR, with one record for every CDR3 protein. Here the sample spans roughly 120,000 distinct CDR3 sequences, about 20% being singletons. Material: axillary lymph node tissue. These receptors originate from a female donor with breast cancer. Some clones in this sample may be carry-over from other donors' samples. Each CDR3 is given with its conserved first and last residue. Each record gives: clone size, V gene, J gene, D gene, CDR3 DNA, CDR3 protein. A D gene is named only where the DNA matches it firmly. Not all rows give a size; the values are once, few, many and, for expanded clones, a class.

abundance: many
v_gene: TRBV20-1
j_gene: TRBJ2-1
d_gene: TRBD2
CDR3nt: TGCAGTGCTATGGGACTAGGGGGGTTCAATGAGCAGTTCTTC
CDR3aa: CSAMGLGGFNEQFF

abundance: many
v_gene: TRBV10-3
j_gene: TRBJ2-3
d_gene: NA
CDR3nt: TGTGCCATCAGCCGCCACCACGGGGGTGCTAGCACAGATACGCAGTATTTT
CDR3aa: CAISRHHGGASTDTQYF

abundance: few
v_gene: TRBV4-1
j_gene: TRBJ2-5
d_gene: NA
CDR3nt: TGCGCCAGCAGCCAAGCTGGACACAACCAAGAGACCCAGTACTTC
CDR3aa: CASSQAGHNQETQYF

abundance: many
v_gene: TRBV20-1
j_gene: TRBJ1-2
d_gene: NA
CDR3nt: TGCAGTGCTAGCCCTCATGGCTACACCTTC
CDR3aa: CSASPHGYTF

abundance: many
v_gene: TRBV3-1
j_gene: TRBJ2-2
d_gene: NA
CDR3nt: TGTGCCAGCAGCCACGCTGGGAACACCGGGGAGCTGTTTTTT
CDR3aa: CASSHAGNTGELFF

abundance: many
v_gene: TRBV6-2/TRBV6-3
j_gene: TRBJ2-3
d_gene: TRBD2
CDR3nt: TGTGCCAGCAGTTATTTACAGCGGGGGACCACAGATACGCAGTATTTT
CDR3aa: CASSYLQRGTTDTQYF

abundance: NA
v_gene: TRBV7-9
j_gene: TRBJ2-6
d_gene: NA
CDR3nt: TGTGCCAGCAGCTTCAGGGGTGGGGGGGCCAACGCCCTGACTTTC
CDR3aa: CASSFRGGGANALTF

abundance: many
v_gene: TRBV7-3
j_gene: TRBJ2-1
d_gene: TRBD2
CDR3nt: TGTGCCAGCAGCTTAAAAATGGTAAGAGCGGGAGGGTCGTACAATGAGCAGTTCTTC
CDR3aa: CASSLKMVRAGGSYNEQFF

abundance: many
v_gene: TRBV12-3/TRBV12-4
j_gene: TRBJ2-1
d_gene: NA
CDR3nt: TGTGCCAGCAGTGCCCCCCGTGGGCAGGGAGCCTACAATGAGCAGTTCTTC
CDR3aa: CASSAPRGQGAYNEQFF

abundance: many
v_gene: TRBV6-1
j_gene: TRBJ2-7
d_gene: TRBD2
CDR3nt: TGTGCCAGCAGGTTAGCGGGAGGGCCCCGGTACGAGCAGTACTTC
CDR3aa: CASRLAGGPRYEQYF

abundance: once
v_gene: TRBV7-2
j_gene: TRBJ2-1
d_gene: NA
CDR3nt: TGTGCCAGCGGCTTAGTGCGTCGGCGTGACAGTTCCTACGATGAGCAGTTCTTC
CDR3aa: CASGLVRRRDSSYDEQFF

abundance: many
v_gene: TRBV19
j_gene: TRBJ2-6
d_gene: NA
CDR3nt: TGTGCCAGTACTCACCGGACAGGGGCCAACGTCCTGACTTTC
CDR3aa: CASTHRTGANVLTF

abundance: many
v_gene: TRBV29-1
j_gene: TRBJ2-3
d_gene: NA
CDR3nt: TGCAGCGTTGAAAGTGGCACAGATACGCAGTATTTT
CDR3aa: CSVESGTDTQYF

abundance: many
v_gene: TRBV7-8
j_gene: TRBJ2-1
d_gene: NA
CDR3nt: TGTGCCAGCAGCCCCCCTCGGCGAAACAATGAGCAGTTCTTC
CDR3aa: CASSPPRRNNEQFF

abundance: many
v_gene: TRBV6-1
j_gene: TRBJ1-6
d_gene: NA
CDR3nt: TGTGCCAGCAGTGATGAGGGGCGGGTGTCACCCCTCCACTTT
CDR3aa: CASSDEGRVSPLHF

abundance: many
v_gene: TRBV12-3/TRBV12-4
j_gene: TRBJ1-5
d_gene: TRBD1
CDR3nt: TGTGCCAGCAGTCTGAGACAGGGGCATCAGCCCCAGCATTTT
CDR3aa: CASSLRQGHQPQHF

abundance: many
v_gene: TRBV25-1
j_gene: TRBJ1-2
d_gene: TRBD1
CDR3nt: TGTGCCACCGGAACCCAACAGGGGGCTAACTATGGCTACACCTTC
CDR3aa: CATGTQQGANYGYTF

abundance: many
v_gene: TRBV2
j_gene: TRBJ2-5
d_gene: NA
CDR3nt: TGTGCCAGCAGTCACTTGACGGGGGCACAAGAGACCCAGTACTTC
CDR3aa: CASSHLTGAQETQYF

abundance: many
v_gene: TRBV19
j_gene: TRBJ2-1
d_gene: NA
CDR3nt: TGTGCCAGTAGTATTGGTTCTCATAATGAGCAGTTCTTC
CDR3aa: CASSIGSHNEQFF

abundance: many
v_gene: TRBV25-1
j_gene: TRBJ2-3
d_gene: NA
CDR3nt: TGTGCCAGCGGGAGGCGGGGCACAGATACGCAGTATTTT
CDR3aa: CASGRRGTDTQYF

abundance: few
v_gene: TRBV28
j_gene: TRBJ1-2
d_gene: NA
CDR3nt: TGTGCCAGCAGGACAGTCGACAACTATGGCTACACCTTC
CDR3aa: CASRTVDNYGYTF

abundance: many
v_gene: TRBV19
j_gene: TRBJ2-5
d_gene: TRBD2
CDR3nt: TGTGCCAGTAGTCAGCGGGGGGAATTCCAAGAGACCCAGTACTTC
CDR3aa: CASSQRGEFQETQYF